These 13 T cell receptor beta chains originate from one sample sequenced in a study of T cell changes during pregnancy in multiple sclerosis. TCRdb's table, derived via immunoSEQ multiplex PCR, lists solely in-frame clones and lacks some. The sample includes 20,000 to 25,000 clones, over 65% of them seen just once. Sample: CD8+ T cells from peripheral blood mononuclear cells, taken before pregnancy. The receptor source for this set is a female donor with multiple sclerosis, enrolled in a pregnancy study.

This chain joins TRBV27 and TRBJ2-7, with 7 bases that match TRBD1. In germline, CDR1 is MNHEY, CDR2 SMNVEV (reference sequence). The length of the CDR3 is 14 residues. Unmatched junction bases numbered 8, after V lost 6 bases and J lost 3 bases. CDR3 protein: CASRRTGGSYEQYF. As DNA, the CDR3 is TGTGCCAGCAGGAGGACAGGTGGAAGCTACGAGCAGTACTTC.

The sample holds a few counts of this clone. The chain employs TRBV28 and TRBJ1-1, with D perhaps TRBD1 (6 bases). Deletions cut 7 bases from V and 5 bases from J, with 14 bases between. This CDR3 comprises 13 residues. In germline, CDR1 is MDHEN, CDR2 SYDVKM. DNA of the CDR3: TGTGCCAGCAAAATCTTGGGGACAACTGAAGCTTTCTTT. It is translated as CASKILGTTEAFF.

The chain employs TRBV5-7 and TRBJ1-2, with 8 positions matching TRBD1. TRBV5-7 is annotated as an ORF whose role is uncertain. V lost 4 bases and J lost 3; bases outside the gene matches: 5. This CDR3 region has 14 residues. CDR3 residues: CASSQGALDYGYTF. The CDR3 DNA reads as TGTGCCAGCAGCCAGGGGGCGCTGGACTATGGCTACACCTTC.

This chain links TRBV27 with TRBJ2-3; 9 nucleotides align to TRBD2. Losses at the gene ends were 2 bases for V and 4 bases for J; bases not matched to a gene: 7. Looked up from germline, CDR1 is MNHEY and CDR2 is SMNVEV (reference sequence). The CDR3 spans 16 residues. The CDR3 sequence is CASSLELAGVADTQYF. CDR3 nucleotides: TGTGCCAGCAGTTTAGAGTTAGCGGGAGTTGCAGATACGCAGTATTTT.

The CDR3 nucleotides read TGCGCCAGCAGCCTATTGACCCTAACGGGTCTCGAGGCGGATAATGAGCAGTTCTTC. It is translated as CASSLLTLTGLEADNEQFF. The chain links TRBV4-3 to TRBJ2-1; D gene unclear. The CDR3 totals 19 residues. With 4 bases removed from V and 7 bases from J, the gap between germline ends came to 29 bases. Germline V gene data show CDR1 as LGHNA and CDR2 as YSLEER.

The rearrangement joins TRBV19 to TRBJ1-1; weak D call: TRBD1 (5 bases). The germline V gene has CDR1 LNHDA and CDR2 SQIVND (reference sequence). V lost 6 bases, J lost 0 bases, and 14 bases lay in between. The CDR3 has 15 residues. CDR3 sequence reads: CASRIPDSLNTEAFF. CDR3 coding DNA: TGTGCCAGTAGAATCCCTGACAGTCTGAACACTGAAGCTTTCTTT.

The count of this clone is one. J is TRBJ2-7 and V is TRBV6-1, with TRBD2 matching 9 bases. The V segment lost 1 base and the J segment 5 bases; nucleotides outside the gene matches: 9. The CDR3 is 16 amino acids. The germline V gene has CDR1 MNHNS and CDR2 SASEGT. The CDR3 spells CASSEEIVAGANEQYF. The CDR3 region has the DNA TGTGCCAGCAGTGAAGAAATAGTAGCGGGAGCTAACGAGCAGTACTTC.

The gene calls are TRBV29-1 and TRBJ2-3; 7 positions match TRBD2. V shed 3 bases and J 2 bases; nucleotides not matched to a gene: 8. CDR1 SQVTM and CDR2 ANQGSEA come from the germline V gene. CDR3 length: 15 residues. CDR3 nucleotide sequence: TGCAGCGTTGAGGAACAGCGGGGTTACACAGATACGCAGTATTTT. This encodes CSVEEQRGYTDTQYF.

The genes are TRBV5-1 and TRBJ1-4; D perhaps matches TRBD1 (5 bases). The germline gives CDR1 SGHRS, CDR2 YFSETQ. This CDR3 has 16 residues. With 4 bases removed from V and 11 bases from J, the gap between germline ends came to 24 bases. The CDR3 nucleotides read TGCGCCAGCAGCCCCGACCCCAGGGTGGGAGGAGAGAAACTGTTTTTT. Its protein is CASSPDPRVGGEKLFF.

The rearrangement joins TRBV30 to TRBJ2-7; 8 bases are shared with TRBD1. Germline assignment: CDR1 GTSNPN and CDR2 SVGIG (reference sequence). The CDR3 extends over 16 amino acids. Losses at the gene ends were 1 base for V and 1 base for J; bases not matched to a gene: 9. CDR3 in amino acids: CAWSGKQGDLSYEQYF. Written as DNA, the CDR3 is TGTGCCTGGAGTGGCAAACAGGGGGACCTTTCCTACGAGCAGTACTTC.

V is TRBV5-1 and J is TRBJ2-7; 10 bases align to TRBD2. V dropped 0 bases and J dropped 3; count of bases not matched to a gene: 9. In germline, CDR1 is SGHRS, CDR2 YFSETQ. This CDR3 is built from 17 residues. The CDR3 reads CASSLEASGSANYEQYF. CDR3 nucleotide sequence: TGCGCCAGCAGCTTGGAGGCTAGCGGGAGCGCGAACTACGAGCAGTACTTC.

This chain connects TRBV4-2 to TRBJ2-7; TRBD2 matches 8 bases. Germline V gene lookup returns CDR1 LGHNA and CDR2 YNFKEQ. CDR3 length: 15 residues. V trimming: 1 base; J trimming: 6 bases; junction bases outside the gene matches: 8. CDR3 loop: CASSQAQLAGGEQYF. The CDR3 DNA reads TGTGCCAGCAGCCAAGCCCAGCTAGCGGGTGGCGAGCAGTACTTC.

The chain has TRBV7-2 and TRBJ2-1; TRBD2 matches 11 bases. The CDR3 consists of 16 residues. The germline CDR1 and CDR2 sequences are SGHTA and FQGNSA. The trim removed 2 bases at V and 7 bases at J, leaving 7 bases unmatched. CDR3 bases: TGTGCCAGCAGCTTAATAGCGGGAGGGATTCGTAATGAGCAGTTCTTC. Amino acid sequence: CASSLIAGGIRNEQFF.